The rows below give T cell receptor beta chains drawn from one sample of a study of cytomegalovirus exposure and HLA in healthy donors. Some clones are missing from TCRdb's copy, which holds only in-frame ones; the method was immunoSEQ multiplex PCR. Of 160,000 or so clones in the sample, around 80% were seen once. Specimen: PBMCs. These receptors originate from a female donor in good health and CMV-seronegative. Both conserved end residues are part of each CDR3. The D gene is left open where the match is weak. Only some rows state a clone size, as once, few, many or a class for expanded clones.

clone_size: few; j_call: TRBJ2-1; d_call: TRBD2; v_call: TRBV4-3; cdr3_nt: TGCGCCAGCCAAGCCGTGGCGGGAGGACACAATGAGCAGTTCTTC; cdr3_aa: CASQAVAGGHNEQFF
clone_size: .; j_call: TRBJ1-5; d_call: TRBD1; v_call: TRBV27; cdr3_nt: TGTGCCAGCAGTCCCCTATCGGGAGGGGGCAAACAGCCCCAGCATTTT; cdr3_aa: CASSPLSGGGKQPQHF
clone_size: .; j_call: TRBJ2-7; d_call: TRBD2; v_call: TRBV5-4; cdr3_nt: TGTGCCAGCAGCTCTCCCGATGGCGGGAGTCACTCCTACGAGCAGTACTTC; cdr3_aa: CASSSPDGGSHSYEQYF
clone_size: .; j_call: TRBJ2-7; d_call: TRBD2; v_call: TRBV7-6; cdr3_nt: TGTGCCAGCAGCTCAGGACTAGCTAGGGGCGAGCAGTACTTC; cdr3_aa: CASSSGLARGEQYF
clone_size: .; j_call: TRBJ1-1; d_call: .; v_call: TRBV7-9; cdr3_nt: TGTGCCAGCATGGGAGACACTGAAGCTTTCTTT; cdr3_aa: CASMGDTEAFF
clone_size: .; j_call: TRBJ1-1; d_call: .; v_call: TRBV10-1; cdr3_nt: TGCGCCAGCAGGCCAAGCGGTGGGACTGAAGCTTTCTTT; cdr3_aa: CASRPSGGTEAFF
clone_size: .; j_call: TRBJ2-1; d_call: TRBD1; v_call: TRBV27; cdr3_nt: TGTGCCAGCAGTTCCGGACAGGGTTACAATGAGCAGTTCTTC; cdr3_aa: CASSSGQGYNEQFF
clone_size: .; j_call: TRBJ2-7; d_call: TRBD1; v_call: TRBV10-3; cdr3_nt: TGTGCCATCAGTGATAGAGGACAGGGGATCAACGAGCAGTACTTC; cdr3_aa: CAISDRGQGINEQYF
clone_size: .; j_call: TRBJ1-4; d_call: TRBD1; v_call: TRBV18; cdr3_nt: TGTGCCAGCTCCCCCTCACAGGGCCAGGGGGGCGAAAAACTGTTTTTT; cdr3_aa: CASSPSQGQGGEKLFF
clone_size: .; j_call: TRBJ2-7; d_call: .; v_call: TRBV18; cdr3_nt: TGTGCCAGCTCACCTTTGGACACCGCTAAGGAGTACTTC; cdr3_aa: CASSPLDTAKEYF
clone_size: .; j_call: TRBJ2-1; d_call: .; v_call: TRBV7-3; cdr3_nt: TGTGCCAGCAGCTTAAGTCCTAGCTACAATGAGCAGTTCTTC; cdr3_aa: CASSLSPSYNEQFF
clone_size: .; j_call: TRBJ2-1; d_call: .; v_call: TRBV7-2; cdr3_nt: TGTGCCAGCAGCTTAGGGGGGCGATGGAATGAGCAGTTCTTC; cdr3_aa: CASSLGGRWNEQFF
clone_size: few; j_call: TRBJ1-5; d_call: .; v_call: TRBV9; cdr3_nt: TGTGCCAGCAGCGTAGGGACAGTCAATCAGCCCCAGCATTTT; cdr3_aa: CASSVGTVNQPQHF
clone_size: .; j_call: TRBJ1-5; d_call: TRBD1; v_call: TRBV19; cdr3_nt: TGTGCCAGTAAAGGCCCGGACAGGGGATTGCGGCAGCCCCAGCATTTT; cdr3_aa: CASKGPDRGLRQPQHF
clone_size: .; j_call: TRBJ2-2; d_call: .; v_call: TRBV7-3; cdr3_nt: TGTGCCAGCAGCCTAGGCGGCATTACTAGACCTGGGGAGCTGTTTTTT; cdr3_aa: CASSLGGITRPGELFF
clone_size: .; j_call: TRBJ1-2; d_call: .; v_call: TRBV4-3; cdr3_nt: TGCGCCAGCAGCCAAGAACCAAGGGGTAGCTATGGCTACACCTTC; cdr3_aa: CASSQEPRGSYGYTF
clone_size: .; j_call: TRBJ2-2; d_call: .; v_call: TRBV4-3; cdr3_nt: TGCGCCAGCAGCCTAGCGGGCCTAGGGGGGGCCGGGGAGCTGTTTTTT; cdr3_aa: CASSLAGLGGAGELFF
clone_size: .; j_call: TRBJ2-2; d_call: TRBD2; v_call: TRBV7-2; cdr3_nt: TGTGCCAGCAGCTTCGGGACTAGGAACACCGGGGAGCTGTTTTTT; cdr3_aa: CASSFGTRNTGELFF
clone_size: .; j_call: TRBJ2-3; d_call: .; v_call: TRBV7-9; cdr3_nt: TGTGCCAGCAGCGGAGGACAGAAAGATACGCAGTATTTT; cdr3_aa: CASSGGQKDTQYF
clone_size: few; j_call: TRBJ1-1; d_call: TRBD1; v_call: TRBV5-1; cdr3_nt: TGCGCCAGCAGCCTGGACGCGGGACAGACAAAAAGGGGTATTGAAGCTTTCTTT; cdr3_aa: CASSLDAGQTKRGIEAFF
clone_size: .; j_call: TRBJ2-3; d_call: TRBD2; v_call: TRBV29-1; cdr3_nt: TGCAGCGTTGAGGGACTAGTGGCAAATACGCAGTATTTT; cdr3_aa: CSVEGLVANTQYF
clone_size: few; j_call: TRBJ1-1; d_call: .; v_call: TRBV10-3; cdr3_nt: TGTGCCATCAGTGAGACGGGGACAAGGAACACTGAAGCTTTCTTT; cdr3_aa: CAISETGTRNTEAFF
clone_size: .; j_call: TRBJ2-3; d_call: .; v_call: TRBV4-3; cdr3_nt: TGCGCCAGCAGCTCAACTACCACAGATACGCAGTATTTT; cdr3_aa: CASSSTTTDTQYF
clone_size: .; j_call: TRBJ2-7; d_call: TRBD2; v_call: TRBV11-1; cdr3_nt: TGTGCCAGCAGCCCTAGGCGGCCTAGCGGGATAAGGGAGCAGTACTTC; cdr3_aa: CASSPRRPSGIREQYF
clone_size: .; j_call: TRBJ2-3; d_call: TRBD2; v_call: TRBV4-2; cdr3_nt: TGTGCCAGCAGCCAATCAGCGGGAGGGGAAAGCACAGATACGCAGTATTTT; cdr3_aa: CASSQSAGGESTDTQYF
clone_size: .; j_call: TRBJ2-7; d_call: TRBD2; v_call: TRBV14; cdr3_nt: TGTGCCAGCAGCCAATCTAGCGGGGTAAACTACGAGCAGTACTTC; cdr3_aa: CASSQSSGVNYEQYF
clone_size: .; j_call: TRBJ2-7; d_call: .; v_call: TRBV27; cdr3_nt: TGTGCCAGCAGTCCCCCCGGGGTCACGGCCTACGAGCAGTACTTC; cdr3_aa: CASSPPGVTAYEQYF
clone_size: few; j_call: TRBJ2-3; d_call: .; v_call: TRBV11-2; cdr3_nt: TGTGCCAGCAGCCCGCCCGGGGATAGAACAGATACGCAGTATTTT; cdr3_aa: CASSPPGDRTDTQYF
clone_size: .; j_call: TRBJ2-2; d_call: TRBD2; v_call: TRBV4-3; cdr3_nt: TGCGCCAGCAGCCAAGATTACGGGGAGGGGTTCGGGGAGCTGTTTTTT; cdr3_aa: CASSQDYGEGFGELFF
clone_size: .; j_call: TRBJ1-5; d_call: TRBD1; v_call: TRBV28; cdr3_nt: TGTGCCAGCAGGCTATCAGGGGGCGCGGGGCAGCCCCAGCATTTT; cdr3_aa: CASRLSGGAGQPQHF
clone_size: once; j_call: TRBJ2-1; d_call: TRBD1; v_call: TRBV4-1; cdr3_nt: TGCGCCAGCAGGCGACCGGGACAGGGACCCAATGAGCAGTTCTTC; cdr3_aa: CASRRPGQGPNEQFF